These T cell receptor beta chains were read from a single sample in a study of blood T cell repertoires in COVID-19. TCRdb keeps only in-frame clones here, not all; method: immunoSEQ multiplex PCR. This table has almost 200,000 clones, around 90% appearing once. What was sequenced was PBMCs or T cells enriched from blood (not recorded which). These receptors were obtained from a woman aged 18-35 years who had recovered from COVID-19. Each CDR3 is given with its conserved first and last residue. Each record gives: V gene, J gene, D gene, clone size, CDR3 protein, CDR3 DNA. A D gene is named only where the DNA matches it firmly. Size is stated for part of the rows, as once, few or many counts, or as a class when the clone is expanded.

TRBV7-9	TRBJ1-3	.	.	CASSLEGHGGNTIYF	TGTGCCAGCAGCTTAGAGGGGCACGGAGGGAACACCATATATTTT
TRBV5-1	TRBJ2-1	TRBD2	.	CASSLVTGGLREQFF	TGCGCCAGCAGCTTGGTTACGGGGGGGCTAAGGGAGCAGTTCTTC
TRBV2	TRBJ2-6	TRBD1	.	CASKAGQVASGANVLTF	TGTGCCAGCAAGGCGGGACAGGTAGCCTCTGGGGCCAACGTCCTGACTTTC
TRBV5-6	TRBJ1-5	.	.	CASSLLRAQPQHF	TGTGCCAGCAGCCTACTCAGGGCACAGCCCCAGCATTTT
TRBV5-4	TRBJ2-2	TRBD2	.	CASSSGLAETGELFF	TGTGCCAGCAGCTCCGGACTAGCGGAGACCGGGGAGCTGTTTTTT
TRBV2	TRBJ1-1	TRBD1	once	CASSETGRNTEAFF	TGTGCCAGCAGTGAGACAGGGAGGAACACTGAAGCTTTCTTT
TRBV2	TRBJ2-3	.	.	CASRGEWSDTQYF	TGTGCCAGCCGAGGCGAGTGGTCGGATACGCAGTATTTT
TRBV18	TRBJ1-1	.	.	CASSNQEQGNTEAFF	TGTGCCAGCTCGAACCAAGAACAGGGGAACACTGAAGCTTTCTTT
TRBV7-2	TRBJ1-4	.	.	CASSLGFQNEKLFF	TGTGCCAGCAGCTTAGGGTTCCAGAATGAAAAACTGTTTTTT
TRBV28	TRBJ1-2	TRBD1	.	CASSLQGTGGAVGGYTF	TGTGCCAGCAGTTTACAAGGGACAGGGGGCGCCGTAGGTGGCTACACCTTC
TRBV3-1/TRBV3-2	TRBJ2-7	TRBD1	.	CASRPSTGVAYEQYF	TGTGCCAGCAGACCATCGACAGGGGTCGCCTACGAGCAGTACTTC
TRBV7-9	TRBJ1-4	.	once	CASSFSHGGRGEKLFF	TGTGCCAGCAGCTTCTCCCACGGGGGGCGAGGTGAAAAACTGTTTTTT